The rows below give T cell receptor beta chains drawn from one sample of a study of neurological immune-mediated disorders. TCRdb fed the 5' RACE reads into MiXCR, producing one record per CDR3 protein. The sample contains 40,000 or so distinct CDR3 sequences, 2.5% of which appear only once. Sequenced sample: PBMCs. Every receptor here comes from a man aged 25 to 45 with multiple sclerosis. The CDR3 runs from the conserved cysteine through the conserved F or W. The D gene is left open where the match is weak. Size is stated for part of the rows, as once, few or many counts, or as a class when the clone is expanded.

clone_size,v_call,j_call,d_call,cdr3_aa,cdr3_nt
many,TRBV13,TRBJ2-3,NA,CASSLERQDTQYF,TGTGCCAGCAGCTTAGAGAGACAAGATACGCAGTATTTT
many,TRBV4-1,TRBJ2-6,NA,CASSPDGGSGANVLTF,TGCGCCAGCAGCCCAGACGGGGGTTCAGGGGCCAACGTCCTGACTTTC
many,TRBV21-1,TRBJ2-2,NA,CASSNSLAGGETGELFF,TGTGCCAGCAGCAACTCACTAGCGGGAGGAGAGACCGGGGAGCTGTTTTTT
many,TRBV11-2,TRBJ2-3,TRBD1,CASSTSLQGGVDTQYF,TGTGCCAGCAGCACGTCGTTACAGGGGGGTGTCGATACGCAGTATTTT
many,TRBV7-8,TRBJ2-3,TRBD2,CASSLVGAGGYVDTQYF,TGTGCCAGCAGCTTAGTCGGGGCGGGGGGGTATGTAGATACGCAGTATTTT
many,TRBV12-3/TRBV12-4,TRBJ2-5,TRBD2,CASSPFGSGVEVETQYF,TGTGCCAGCAGCCCCTTTGGGAGCGGGGTGGAGGTTGAGACCCAGTACTTC
many,TRBV20-1,TRBJ1-4,NA,CSAPWPRATNEKLFF,TGCAGTGCTCCCTGGCCACGTGCAACTAATGAAAAACTGTTTTTT
many,TRBV20-1,TRBJ2-3,NA,CSAGPDGRTDTQYF,TGCAGTGCCGGCCCAGACGGACGCACAGATACGCAGTATTTT
many,TRBV15,TRBJ1-6,NA,CATSRDLSNSPLHF,TGTGCCACCAGCAGAGATTTGTCCAATTCACCCCTCCACTTT
many,TRBV28,TRBJ2-7,TRBD1,CASSFRGRFSYEQYF,TGTGCCAGCAGTTTCAGGGGGCGATTCTCGTACGAGCAGTACTTC
many,TRBV7-9,TRBJ2-1,NA,CASRIGYNEQFF,TGTGCCAGCAGGATAGGATACAATGAGCAGTTCTTC
NA,TRBV6-2/TRBV6-3,TRBJ2-1,TRBD1,CASSPPTGSSYNEQFF,TGTGCCAGCAGCCCCCCGACAGGGAGCTCCTACAATGAGCAGTTCTTC
many,TRBV20-1,TRBJ2-2,TRBD2,CSVKSPSGVTGELFF,TGCAGTGTTAAATCACCTAGCGGGGTCACCGGGGAGCTGTTTTTT
many,TRBV18,TRBJ2-7,TRBD2,CASSSRLAASYEQYF,TGTGCCAGCTCATCGCGACTAGCAGCTTCCTACGAGCAGTACTTC
many,TRBV20-1,TRBJ2-1,NA,CSAVQGGGYNEQFF,TGCAGTGCTGTACAGGGAGGGGGATACAATGAGCAGTTCTTC
many,TRBV7-6,TRBJ1-1,NA,CASSQLDSEAFF,TGTGCCAGCAGCCAACTGGACAGTGAAGCTTTCTTT